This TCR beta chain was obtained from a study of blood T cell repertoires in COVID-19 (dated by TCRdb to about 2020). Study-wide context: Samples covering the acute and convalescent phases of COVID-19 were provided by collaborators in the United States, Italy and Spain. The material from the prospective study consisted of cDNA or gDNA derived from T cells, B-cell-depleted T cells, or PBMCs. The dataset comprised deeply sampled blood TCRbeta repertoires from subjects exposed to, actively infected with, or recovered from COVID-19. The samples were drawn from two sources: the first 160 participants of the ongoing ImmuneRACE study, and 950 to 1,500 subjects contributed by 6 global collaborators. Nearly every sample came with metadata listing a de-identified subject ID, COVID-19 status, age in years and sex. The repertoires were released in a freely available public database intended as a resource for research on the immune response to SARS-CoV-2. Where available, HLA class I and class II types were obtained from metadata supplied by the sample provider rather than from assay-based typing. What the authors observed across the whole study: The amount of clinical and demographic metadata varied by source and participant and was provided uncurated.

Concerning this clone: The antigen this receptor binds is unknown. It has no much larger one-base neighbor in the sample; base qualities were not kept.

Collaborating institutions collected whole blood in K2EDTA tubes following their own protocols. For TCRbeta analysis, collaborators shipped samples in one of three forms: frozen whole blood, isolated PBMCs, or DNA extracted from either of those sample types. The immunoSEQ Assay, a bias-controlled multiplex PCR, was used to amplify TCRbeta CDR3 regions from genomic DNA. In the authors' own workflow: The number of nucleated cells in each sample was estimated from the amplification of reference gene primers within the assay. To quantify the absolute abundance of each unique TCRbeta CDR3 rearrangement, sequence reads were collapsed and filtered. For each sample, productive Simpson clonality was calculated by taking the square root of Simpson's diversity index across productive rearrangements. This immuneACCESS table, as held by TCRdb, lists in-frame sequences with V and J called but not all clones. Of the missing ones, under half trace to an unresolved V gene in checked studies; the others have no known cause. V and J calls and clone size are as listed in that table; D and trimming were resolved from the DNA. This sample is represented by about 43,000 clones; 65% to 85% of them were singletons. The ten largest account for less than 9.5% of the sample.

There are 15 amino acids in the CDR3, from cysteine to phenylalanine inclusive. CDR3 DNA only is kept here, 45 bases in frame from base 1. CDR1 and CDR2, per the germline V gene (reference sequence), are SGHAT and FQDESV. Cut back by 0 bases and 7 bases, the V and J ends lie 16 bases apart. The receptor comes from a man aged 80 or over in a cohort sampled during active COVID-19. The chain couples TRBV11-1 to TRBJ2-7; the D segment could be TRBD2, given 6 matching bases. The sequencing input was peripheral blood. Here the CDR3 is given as CASSLAGTAVLEQYF. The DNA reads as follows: TGTGCCAGCAGCTTAGCTGGGACTGCCGTACTAGAGCAGTACTTC. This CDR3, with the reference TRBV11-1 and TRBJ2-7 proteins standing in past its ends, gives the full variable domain EAEVAQSPRYKITEKSQAVAFWCDPISGHATLYWYRQILGQGPELLVQFQDESVVDDSQLPKDRFSAERLKGVDSTLKIQPAELGDSAMYLCASSLAGTAVLEQYFGPGTRLTVT.